This entry lists 4 T cell receptor beta chains sequenced from one sample in a study of CD8 T cells in ankylosing spondylitis. A single record per CDR3 protein comes from TCRdb applying MiXCR to the 5' RACE reads. The sample consists of some 130,000 distinct CDR3 sequences, 6% to 8% of them appearing once. Material: blood, either unsorted or a sorted T cell fraction (not recorded which). The receptors come from a female donor with ankylosing spondylitis or in good health (not recorded which).

J is TRBJ2-5 and V is TRBV7-9, with D possibly being TRBD2 (6 bases). The germline V gene encodes CDR1 SEHNR and CDR2 FQNEAQ (reference sequence). V lost 1 base, J lost 5 bases, and 14 bases lay in between. This CDR3 contains 15 residues. CDR3 in DNA: TGTGCCAGCAGCTTAGTTTTTGGGGAGGCGGAGACCCAGTACTTC. Encoded protein: CASSLVFGEAETQYF.

V and J are TRBV28 and TRBJ2-4; the D gene is possibly TRBD2 (7 bases). V shed 3 bases and J shed 3 bases, with 18 bases lying between them. CDR3 length: 17 residues. Germline values: CDR1 MDHEN, CDR2 SYDVKM. CDR3 in amino acids: CASSFGYGGALKNIQYF. In nucleotides, the CDR3 is TGTGCCAGCAGTTTTGGGTATGGGGGGGCACTCAAAAACATTCAGTACTTC.

This clonotype showed up many times. The chain couples TRBV27 to TRBJ1-4; no firm D call. CDR3 length equals 19 residues. CDR1 is MNHEY and CDR2 is SMNVEV in the germline V gene (reference sequence). The V gene lost 0 bases and the J gene lost 7 bases, with 24 bases spanning the gap. The CDR3 sequence: CASSLSRFGVRAEGEKLFF. In nucleotides, the CDR3 is TGTGCCAGCAGTTTATCTCGCTTCGGTGTCCGGGCGGAGGGTGAAAAACTGTTTTTT.

Many counts were recorded for this clonotype. The chain employs TRBV5-1 and TRBJ1-2, with D possibly matching TRBD1 (5 bases). Trimming took 4 bases from V and 10 from J, leaving 20 bases between them. The CDR3 has 14 amino acids. The germline CDR1 and CDR2 sequences are SGHRS and YFSETQ. Here the CDR3 reads CASSIGKGTSVYTF. The CDR3 nucleotides read TGCGCCAGCAGCATTGGGAAAGGGACCTCCGTCTACACCTTC.